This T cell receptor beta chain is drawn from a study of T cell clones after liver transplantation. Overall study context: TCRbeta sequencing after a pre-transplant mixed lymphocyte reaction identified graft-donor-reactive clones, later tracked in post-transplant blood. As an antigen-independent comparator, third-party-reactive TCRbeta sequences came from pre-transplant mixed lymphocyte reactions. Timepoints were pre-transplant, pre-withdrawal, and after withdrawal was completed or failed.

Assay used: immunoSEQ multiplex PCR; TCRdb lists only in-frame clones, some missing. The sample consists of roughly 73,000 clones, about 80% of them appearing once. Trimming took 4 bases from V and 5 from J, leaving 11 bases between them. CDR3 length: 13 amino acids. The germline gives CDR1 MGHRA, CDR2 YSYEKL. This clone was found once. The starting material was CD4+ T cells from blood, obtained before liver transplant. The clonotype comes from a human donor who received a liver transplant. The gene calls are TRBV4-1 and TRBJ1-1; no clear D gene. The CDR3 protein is CASSPNDRTEAFF. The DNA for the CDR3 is TGCGCCAGCAGCCCCAACGATAGGACTGAAGCTTTCTTT.